Presented here are 15 T cell receptor beta chains from one specimen sequenced in a study of blood T cell repertoires in COVID-19. Sequenced by immunoSEQ multiplex PCR; TCRdb stores in-frame clones only, minus some. The profile shows about 320,000 clones, over 85% of them singletons. Sequencing input: PBMCs or T cells enriched from blood (not recorded which). The receptors originated from a man in his 60s who had recovered from COVID-19.

V is TRBV5-1 and J is TRBJ2-7, with 7 positions matching TRBD1. The length of the CDR3 is 15 residues. Trimming at V came to 5 bases and at J to 3 bases, leaving 11 bases not matched to a gene. Germline-derived CDR1 and CDR2 are SGHRS and YFSETQ. CDR3 bases: TGCGCCAGCAGGTCCGGGACAGACTTCTTCTACGAGCAGTACTTC. Encoded protein: CASRSGTDFFYEQYF. Combining the CDR3 with reference TRBV5-1 and TRBJ2-7 gives the whole variable domain KAGVTQTPRYLIKTRGQQVTLSCSPISGHRSVSWYQQTPGQGLQFLFEYFSETQRNKGNFPGRFSGRQFSNSRSEMNVSTLELGDSALYLCASRSGTDFFYEQYFGPGTRLTVT.

The J gene is TRBJ1-4, the V gene TRBV28; D may be TRBD1 (5 bases). The CDR3 covers 14 residues. Germline V gene lookup returns CDR1 MDHEN and CDR2 SYDVKM. Trimming stripped 6 bases from V and 2 bases from J, with 10 bases between. The CDR3: CASSPTVTNEKLFF. CDR3 bases: TGTGCCAGCAGCCCGACAGTTACTAATGAAAAACTGTTTTTT.

Comment on this clone: At one end the junction does not follow the germline gene, possibly because of a read error. The rearrangement joins TRBV7-7 to TRBJ1-4; 11 bases map to TRBD1. Germline V gene data show CDR1 as SSHAT and CDR2 as FNYEAQ (reference sequence). CDR3 length: 17 residues. The CDR3 is CASSRDRGDKKLEKLFF. Here the CDR3 DNA reads TGTGCTAGCAGCCGGGACAGGGGGGATAAAAAGTTAGAAAAACTGTTTTTT.

This chain joins TRBV24-1 and TRBJ2-3; possible D gene TRBD2, 5 bases. This CDR3 spans 15 amino acids. The V gene's germline CDR1 is KGHDR and CDR2 SFDVKD. V lost 1 base, J lost 1 base, and 8 bases lay in between. CDR3 sequence (DNA): TGTGCCACCAGTGATTTTAAGCGGCGCACAGATACGCAGTATTTT. It specifies CATSDFKRRTDTQYF.

Written as DNA, the CDR3 is TGTGCCAGCACGGGGGGGTTACCGCCCCAGCATTTT. Its protein is CASTGGLPPQHF. V gene TRBV2 combines with J gene TRBJ1-5; tentative D call: TRBD1 (5 bases). The germline gives CDR1 SNHLY, CDR2 FYNNEI. This CDR3 comprises 12 residues. The V end lost 7 bases, the J end lost 9 bases, and 13 bases lay between the germline ends. Together with reference TRBV2 and TRBJ1-5, the CDR3 gives the full variable domain: EPEVTQTPSHQVTQMGQEVILRCVPISNHLYFYWYRQILGQKVEFLVSFYNNEISEKSEIFDDQFSVERPDGSNFTLKIRSTKLEDSAMYFCASTGGLPPQHFGDGTRLSIL.

CDR3 DNA sequence: TGTGCCAGCAGTGACTCGAAAGACTGGCTCCGGGACAGGGGTAAGTCACCCCTCCACTTT. It translates to CASSDSKDWLRDRGKSPLHF. The V call is TRBV6-4, the J call TRBJ1-6, with TRBD1 identical over 10 bases. The germline CDR1 and CDR2 sequences are MRHNA and SNTAGT. There are 20 residues in the CDR3. V was clipped by 0 bases and J by 10 bases; unmatched bases: 18.

The chain uses TRBV19 and TRBJ2-1; D is possibly TRBD2 (6 bases). The V and J ends lost 8 bases and 7 bases respectively, with 24 bases between them. Germline CDR1 reads LNHDA; CDR2 reads SQIVND (reference sequence). The CDR3 sequence is 16 residues long. The CDR3 bases are TGTGCCAGTGGACGCCCCGGGAGATCTGGCGAGAATGAGCAGTTCTTC. Its translation: CASGRPGRSGENEQFF.

The chain joins TRBV6-5 to TRBJ1-1; TRBD1 matches at 9 bases. The ends lost 5 bases at V and 4 bases at J; junction bases unmatched: 5. CDR3 length equals 14 residues. The germline gives CDR1 MNHEY, CDR2 SVGAGI. Here the CDR3 DNA reads TGTGCCAGCAGTACACAGGGGGCAAGCACTGAAGCTTTCTTT. Translating it yields CASSTQGASTEAFF.

V is TRBV5-1 and J is TRBJ1-2, with D possibly TRBD1 on 6 matching bases. Looked up from germline, CDR1 is SGHRS and CDR2 is YFSETQ. V lost 5 bases and J lost 6, with 17 bases in between. This CDR3 comprises 14 residues. The DNA of the CDR3 is TGCGCCAGCAGTCCACAGGGTCATACAAATGGCTACACCTTC. Translation: CASSPQGHTNGYTF.

The chain uses TRBV2 and TRBJ1-3; TRBD1 aligns across 8 bases. The CDR3 contains 14 residues. CDR1 and CDR2 (germline): SNHLY, FYNNEI. The trim removed 3 bases at V and 4 bases at J, leaving 2 bases unmatched. The chain's CDR3 is CASSDRGQGNTIYF. The CDR3 coding sequence is TGTGCCAGCAGTGACAGGGGGCAAGGAAACACCATATATTTT.

This clone showed up just a few times. The rearrangement links TRBV10-3 to TRBJ2-7; 9 positions agree with TRBD2. CDR1 and CDR2 (germline): ENHRY, SYGVKD. This CDR3 comprises 13 residues. Unmatched junction bases numbered 7, after V lost 10 bases and J lost 3 bases. The CDR3 DNA is TGTGCCACAGGGGTGCGGGAGGGCTACGAGCAGTACTTC. This sequence encodes CATGVREGYEQYF.

The rearrangement uses TRBV19 and TRBJ1-4; a weak D match, TRBD1 (5 bases). The germline gives CDR1 LNHDA, CDR2 SQIVND (reference sequence). This CDR3 comprises 15 residues. The germline V and J ends were trimmed by 7 bases and 1 base, with 13 bases remaining between them. This CDR3 is CASTAGLGTNEKLFF. The DNA of the CDR3 is TGTGCCAGTACGGCAGGGTTGGGAACTAATGAAAAACTGTTTTTT.

The V call is TRBV12-3 or TRBV12-4, the J call TRBJ1-2; D may be TRBD1 (5 bases). Deletions cut 9 bases from V and 3 bases from J, with 8 bases between. The CDR3 is 11 amino acids. The CDR3 DNA follows: TGTGCCAGTCAGGGTGACTATGGCTACACCTTC. Translating it yields CASQGDYGYTF.

For this clone: Other DNA sequences in this sample translate to the same CDR3. V is TRBV7-2 and J is TRBJ2-3; D ambiguous. The CDR3 extends over 12 amino acids. Trimming stripped 5 bases from V and 2 bases from J, with 5 bases between. The V gene's germline CDR1 is SGHTA and CDR2 FQGNSA. Here the CDR3 DNA reads TGTGCCAGCAGCCTGTACACAGATACGCAGTATTTT. Amino acid sequence: CASSLYTDTQYF.

The V gene is TRBV29-1, the J gene TRBJ2-3; D uncertain. The CDR3 has 15 amino acids. Germline assignment: CDR1 SQVTM and CDR2 ANQGSEA. V lost 1 base, J lost 1 base, and 12 bases lay in between. The CDR3 DNA is TGCAGCGTTGAAGCCCTAAGCGAGGGCACAGATACGCAGTATTTT. It encodes CSVEALSEGTDTQYF.